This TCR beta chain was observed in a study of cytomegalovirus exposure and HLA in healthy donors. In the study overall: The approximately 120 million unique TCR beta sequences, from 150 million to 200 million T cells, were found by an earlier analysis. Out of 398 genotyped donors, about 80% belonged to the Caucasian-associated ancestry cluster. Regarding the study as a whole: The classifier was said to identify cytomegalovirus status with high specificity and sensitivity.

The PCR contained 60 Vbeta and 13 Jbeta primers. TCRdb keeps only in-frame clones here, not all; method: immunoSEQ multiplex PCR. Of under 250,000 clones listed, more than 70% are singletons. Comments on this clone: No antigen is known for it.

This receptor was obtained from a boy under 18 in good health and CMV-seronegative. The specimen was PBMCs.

Written as DNA, the CDR3 is TGCGCCAGCAGCTATGATCTGGGACTAGCCTCAGATACGCAGTATTTT. It is translated as CASSYDLGLASDTQYF. This rearrangement joins TRBV5-1 to TRBJ2-3; 9 bases agree with TRBD2. Per the germline V gene, CDR1 is SGHRS and CDR2 is YFSETQ. This CDR3 has 16 amino acids. V gave up 3 bases and J gave up 4 bases; unmatched junction bases: 9.